This T cell receptor (beta chain) was retrieved from a study of blood T cell repertoires in COVID-19. Study-wide background: The study drew acute and convalescent COVID-19 samples from the United States, Italy and Spain. PBMCs, B-cell-depleted T cells, or T cells provided the cDNA or gDNA that made up the material.

In the original analysis: Amplification with reference gene primers provided the estimates of nucleated cell counts. Assay used: immunoSEQ multiplex PCR; TCRdb lists only in-frame clones, some missing. V, J and clone size reflect that table, while D and trimming were determined from the DNA. The sample lists hundreds of thousands of clones, about 87% seen once, with over 1% in the top ten. The clonotype was recovered from a man between 65 and 85 years old with acute or convalescent COVID-19. Sequencing input: peripheral blood.

The CDR3 sequence is CASSGGSYEQYF. The CDR3 bases are TGTGCCAGTTCAGGTGGGTCCTACGAGCAGTACTTC. The chain has TRBV25-1 and TRBJ2-7; D gene ambiguous. There are 12 residues in the CDR3. V lost 9 bases to trimming and J lost 1 base, with 10 bases between them. CDR1 is MGHDK and CDR2 is SYGVNS in the germline V gene.